These T cell receptor beta chains were read from a single sample in a study of T cell repertoires in cytomegalovirus infection. TCRdb passed the reads through MiXCR, listing each CDR3 protein once. The table lists about 700,000 distinct CDR3 sequences, around 32% of them singletons. These TCRs' antigens remain unknown. The sample was cultured PBMCs, taken from culture after CMV antigen stimulation. These receptors were obtained from a human donor in good health (CMV status not recorded). Some clones in this sample may be carry-over from other donors' samples. The CDR3 runs from the conserved cysteine through the conserved F or W. D genes are given only for firm matches. Clone size is shown for a subset of rows, as once, few, many or a class of expanded clone.

>18|TRBD1|few|TRBJ1-1|TRBV12-3/TRBV12-4
TGTGCCAGCAGTTTAAAGACCCGGGACAGTCAATTCAACACTGAAGCTTTCTTT
CASSLKTRDSQFNTEAFF
>15|TRBD1|.|TRBJ2-5|TRBV20-1
TGCAGTGCGAGAGGGACAGGGGGCGTACAAGAGACCCAGTACTTC
CSARGTGGVQETQYF
>16|TRBD1|.|TRBJ1-1|TRBV11-2
TGTGCCAGCAGCTCGCGGACAGGGTTGGAGAACACTGAAGCTTTCTTT
CASSSRTGLENTEAFF
>22|TRBD1|.|TRBJ1-3|TRBV13
TGTGCCAGCAGCTCCTATCTGTTTAGGGGGACAGGGGAAGGAGCCTCTGGAAACACCATATATTTT
CASSSYLFRGTGEGASGNTIYF
>12|.|.|TRBJ2-1|TRBV7-2
TGTGCCAGCAGCTTAGTCGCGTATGAGCAGTTCTTC
CASSLVAYEQFF
>13|.|few|TRBJ2-5|TRBV7-8
TGTGCCAGCAGCAGTGGACGGAGGGAGACCCAGTACTTC
CASSSGRRETQYF
>16|TRBD2|.|TRBJ2-1|TRBV7-2
TGTGCCAGCAGCTTCTCGCCCAGCGGGAGTGGGTATGAGCAGTTCTTC
CASSFSPSGSGYEQFF
>14|.|few|TRBJ2-1|TRBV19
TGTGCCACCGGCCGGAACGGAGCCTACAATGAGCAGTTCTTC
CATGRNGAYNEQFF
>18|TRBD2|.|TRBJ2-1|TRBV20-1
TGCAGTGCTAGAGATTTCCTAAAACTAGCGGGAGTCCCGGATGAGCAGTTCTTC
CSARDFLKLAGVPDEQFF
>12|.|many|TRBJ2-7|TRBV7-2
TGTGCCAGCAGCCTCACCCTCTACGAGCAGTACTTC
CASSLTLYEQYF